A single T cell receptor beta chain is shown here with its context. A few counts support this clonotype. Its antigen has not been determined. Qualities for individual bases were not recorded, and no much larger clone is one base off. Sequencing was performed on an Illumina HiSeq 1500. Clones were called with MiXCR by TCRdb after fastp trimmed the public reads at Q25, and only in-frame beta chains were retained. Records with the same CDR3 protein are collapsed into one entry carrying the most frequent genes and DNA. The table for this sample lists fewer than 550,000 distinct CDR3 sequences; approximately 17% of them were counted only once. Around 25% of the sample comes from the top ten. The data belong to a study of T cell repertoires in cytomegalovirus infection (dated by TCRdb to about 2019). A note on the overall study: The HLA type of each donor mattered for the analysis, because public TCR beta signatures pointed to carriage of CMV infection along with the matching HLA type.

The research as a whole found: The ex vivo response was dominated by HLA-C-restricted CMV-specific TCR beta clonotypes, which also provided the single most frequent clonotype in two of eight donors. In both this cohort and an independent cohort of several hundred donors, the cumulative frequency of public TCR beta family members distinguished carriers of CMV infection plus the relevant HLA type.

The CDR3 covers 15 residues, taking in both the cysteine and the phenylalanine. Only the CDR3 portion is preserved as DNA: 45 bases, with reading frame beginning at the first base. For CDR1 and CDR2, the germline V gene (reference sequence) lists DFQATT and SNEGSKA. V was cut back by 6 bases and J by 0 bases, leaving a gap of 17 bases between them. The receptor was derived from a human donor in good health (CMV status not recorded). Some clones in this sample may be carry-over from other donors' samples. In this chain, TRBV20-1 is recombined with TRBJ1-1, and perhaps TRBD1 as D gene, on 6 matching bases. The sequenced material came from CD8+ T cells from PBMCs. The CDR3 amino acid sequence is: CSAPEMDSMNTEAFF. The nucleotide sequence reads TGCAGTGCGCCCGAAATGGACAGCATGAACACTGAAGCTTTCTTT.